Below are 27 T cell receptor beta chains sequenced from a single sample in a study of PD-L1 blockade in urothelial cancer. The method was immunoSEQ multiplex PCR; TCRdb's version includes in-frame clones alone and lacks a portion of them. The sample holds some 90,000 clones, roughly 90% seen once. Time point described: pretreatment peripheral blood. The sample consisted of PBMCs, taken around atezolizumab (anti-PD-L1) treatment. These receptors all stem from a woman of 80 years or more with urothelial cancer.

The genes are TRBV28 and TRBJ2-7, with a weak D call TRBD2 (6 bases). Trimming took off 9 bases at V and 0 bases at J, with 18 bases between the two ends. This CDR3 comprises 15 residues. The V gene's germline CDR1 is MDHEN and CDR2 SYDVKM. CDR3 sequence (DNA): TGTGCCAGTAGAACCCAGTCCGGGGGCTCCTACGAGCAGTACTTC. The encoded protein is CASRTQSGGSYEQYF.

This clone appeared a few times. The chain uses TRBV27 and TRBJ1-5, with 10 bases matching TRBD1. The CDR3 length is 15 residues. With V trimmed by 6 bases and J by 5 bases, 7 bases remained unmatched. The germline V gene has CDR1 MNHEY and CDR2 SMNVEV (reference sequence). The CDR3 is CASSPPGQGYQPQHF. The CDR3 DNA reads as TGTGCCAGCAGCCCGCCGGGACAGGGGTATCAGCCCCAGCATTTT.

As DNA, the CDR3 is TGTGCCGCCCGGACTAGCGGAACCACAGATACGCAGTATTTT. This sequence encodes CAARTSGTTDTQYF. The chain recombines TRBV6-5 with TRBJ2-3; 10 nucleotides agree with TRBD2. The CDR3 loop spans 14 amino acids. From germline, CDR1 is MNHEY and CDR2 SVGAGI. V shed 11 bases and J 2 bases; nucleotides not matched to a gene: 7.

The chain joins TRBV30 to TRBJ1-1; perhaps TRBD1 as D (6 bases). Germline lookup yields CDR1 GTSNPN and CDR2 SVGIG (reference sequence). The CDR3 consists of 15 residues. V gave up 5 bases and J gave up 6 bases, with 22 bases separating them. The CDR3 region is CAWSYRDRPRAEAFF. CDR3 DNA sequence: TGTGCCTGGTCCTACCGAGACAGGCCCAGGGCTGAAGCTTTCTTT.

V gene TRBV5-1 combines with J gene TRBJ2-1, with a tentative D call TRBD2 (5 bases). The CDR3 is 16 amino acids. Germline CDR1 and CDR2: SGHRS and YFSETQ. V lost 4 bases, J lost 0 bases, and 14 bases lay in between. CDR3 bases: TGCGCCAGCAGCCCTGGACTGGGTACCTCCTACAATGAGCAGTTCTTC. Protein sequence: CASSPGLGTSYNEQFF.

This chain uses TRBV6-1 with TRBJ1-3; D gene ambiguous. Germline CDR1 MNHNS, CDR2 SASEGT. Trimming shortened V by 2 bases and J by 6 bases, and 17 bases separated the two germline ends. The length of the CDR3 is 16 residues. CDR3 in amino acids: CASSELRSSLVNTIYF. The CDR3 DNA follows: TGTGCCAGCAGTGAATTACGGTCCTCCCTGGTAAACACCATATATTTT.

In DNA form, the CDR3 reads TGTGCCACCAGCAGAGATCTAGCGGGAGCCTACGAGCAGTACTTC. Translation gives CATSRDLAGAYEQYF. The chain employs TRBV15 and TRBJ2-7; TRBD2 agrees at 10 bases. Trimming at V came to 0 bases and at J to 2 bases, leaving 1 base not matched to a gene. CDR3 size: 15 residues. CDR1 and CDR2 (germline): LNHNV, YYDKDF (reference sequence).

The rearrangement links TRBV5-1 to TRBJ2-7; D unclear. Germline CDR1 is SGHRS and CDR2 is YFSETQ. The CDR3 sequence is 14 residues long. Trimming stripped 0 bases from V and 2 bases from J, with 9 bases between. CDR3 bases: TGCGCCAGCAGCTTGGCCGGTTTCCCCTACGAGCAGTACTTC. Protein sequence: CASSLAGFPYEQYF.

The chain joins TRBV5-1 to TRBJ1-2; 9 positions agree with TRBD1. V lost 4 bases, J lost 3 bases, and 16 bases stayed unmatched. The CDR3 totals 18 residues. Germline V lookup: CDR1 SGHRS, CDR2 YFSETQ. In nucleotides, the CDR3 is TGCGCCAGCAGCCCGGGCCACGGGACAGGGAGGGTGGACTATGGCTACACCTTC. Its protein is CASSPGHGTGRVDYGYTF.

V gene TRBV30 combines with J gene TRBJ1-1; no reliable D call. Looked up from germline, CDR1 is GTSNPN and CDR2 is SVGIG (reference sequence). The CDR3 contains 12 residues. V dropped 4 bases and J dropped 5 bases, with 11 bases sitting between them. The DNA for the CDR3 is TGTGCCTGGAATTATGAGGTTACTGAAGCTTTCTTT. This gives the protein CAWNYEVTEAFF.

The V gene is TRBV5-1, the J gene TRBJ1-1; D ambiguous. The CDR3 is 15 residues long. Looked up from germline, CDR1 is SGHRS and CDR2 is YFSETQ. Trimming shortened V by 0 bases and J by 10 bases, and 19 bases separated the two germline ends. The CDR3 sequence is CASSLGDSGRARAFF. CDR3 sequence (DNA): TGCGCCAGCAGCTTGGGGGATAGCGGGAGGGCCCGAGCTTTCTTT. Based on the CDR3 plus reference TRBV5-1 and TRBJ1-1, the full variable domain is KAGVTQTPRYLIKTRGQQVTLSCSPISGHRSVSWYQQTPGQGLQFLFEYFSETQRNKGNFPGRFSGRQFSNSRSEMNVSTLELGDSALYLCASSLGDSGRARAFFGQGTRLTVV.

In DNA form, the CDR3 reads TGTGCCAGCAGCCCCGGTTTCTCTGAGCAGTACTTC. It yields the protein CASSPGFSEQYF. The chain combines TRBV7-8 with TRBJ2-7; no clear D. CDR1 is SGHVS and CDR2 is FQNEAQ in the germline V gene. Trimming cost V 5 bases and J 7 bases, with 12 bases left between them. The CDR3 loop spans 12 amino acids. Looking up the rest from reference TRBV7-8 and TRBJ2-7 gives the full variable domain: GAGVSQSPRYKVAKRGQDVALRCDPISGHVSLFWYQQALGQGPEFLTYFQNEAQLDKSGLPSDRFFAERPEGSVSTLKIQRTQQEDSAVYLCASSPGFSEQYFGPGTRLTVT.

The chain carries TRBV28 and TRBJ2-5, with TRBD2 as a possible D gene (5 bases). Trimming removed 1 base from V and 5 bases from J, with 8 bases in between. Germline lookup yields CDR1 MDHEN and CDR2 SYDVKM. This CDR3 contains 13 residues. DNA of the CDR3: TGTGCCAGCAGTTTATCGGGATGGGAGACCCAGTACTTC. It is translated as CASSLSGWETQYF.

The chain employs TRBV29-1 and TRBJ1-2; D is uncertain. CDR1 SQVTM and CDR2 ANQGSEA come from the germline V gene. The CDR3 spans 14 residues. V was pared by 5 bases and J by 0 bases, with 13 bases between. The CDR3 DNA follows: TGCAGCGTTCTGAGGTTTTCGGCTAACTATGGCTACACCTTC. Residues: CSVLRFSANYGYTF.

The V and J genes are TRBV30 and TRBJ1-1; D call uncertain. This CDR3 is built from 13 residues. Deletions cut 8 bases from V and 2 bases from J, with 15 bases between. CDR1 and CDR2 (germline): GTSNPN, SVGIG (reference sequence). The CDR3 loop reads CAGSSGINTEAFF. The CDR3 DNA reads as TGTGCCGGATCGTCCGGGATTAACACTGAAGCTTTCTTT.

This chain connects TRBV19 to TRBJ1-5, with D tentatively TRBD1 (6 bases). V gave up 1 base and J gave up 7 bases, with 17 bases separating them. The CDR3 spans 16 residues. The V gene's germline CDR1 is LNHDA and CDR2 SQIVND (reference sequence). In nucleotides, the CDR3 is TGTGCCAGTAGTATAGGACGACAGGCCCAAGGGCAGCCCCAGCATTTT. This codes for CASSIGRQAQGQPQHF. Drawing the rest from reference TRBV19 and TRBJ1-5, the complete variable domain is DGGITQSPKYLFRKEGQNVTLSCEQNLNHDAMYWYRQDPGQGLRLIYYSQIVNDFQKGDIAEGYSVSREKKESFPLTVTSAQKNPTAFYLCASSIGRQAQGQPQHFGDGTRLSIL.

The CDR3: CASSLTGLGGYNEQFF. Here the CDR3 DNA reads TGTGCCAGCAGCCTGACAGGGTTGGGGGGATACAATGAGCAGTTCTTC. The genes are TRBV28 and TRBJ2-1; possible D gene TRBD1, 7 bases. V was pared by 6 bases and J by 4 bases, with 19 bases between. The germline CDR1 and CDR2 sequences are MDHEN and SYDVKM. The CDR3 sequence is 16 residues long.

The chain combines TRBV7-3 with TRBJ2-1; 7 bases map to TRBD2. Germline V gene lookup returns CDR1 SGHTA and CDR2 FQGTGA. The CDR3 length is 13 residues. With V trimmed by 4 bases and J by 3 bases, 0 bases remained unmatched. In DNA form, the CDR3 reads TGTGCCAGCAGCTGGACTAGCTACAATGAGCAGTTCTTC. Translating it yields CASSWTSYNEQFF.

The J gene is TRBJ2-5, the V gene TRBV10-3, with D possibly matching TRBD2 (6 bases). CDR1 is ENHRY and CDR2 is SYGVKD in the germline V gene. This CDR3 contains 14 residues. Trimming pared 4 bases from V and 5 bases from J, leaving 14 bases between. The DNA of the CDR3 is TGTGCCATCAGTGGGGAGAAGGGGAGGGAGACCCAGTACTTC. Protein: CAISGEKGRETQYF.

J is TRBJ2-1 and V is TRBV9; TRBD2 agrees at 7 bases. V was pared by 0 bases and J by 6 bases, with 12 bases of the junction left unmatched. Per the germline V gene, CDR1 is SGDLS and CDR2 is YYNGEE. The CDR3 runs to 17 residues. CDR3 in amino acids: CASSVVSGGRDPNEQFF. The CDR3 DNA follows: TGTGCCAGCAGCGTAGTGTCCGGAGGGAGGGACCCCAATGAGCAGTTCTTC.

The chain carries TRBV10-3 and TRBJ1-5; D might be TRBD1 (6 bases). Germline V lookup: CDR1 ENHRY, CDR2 SYGVKD. The CDR3 loop spans 17 amino acids. V gave up 2 bases and J gave up 1 base, with 15 bases separating them. CDR3 bases: TGTGCCATCAGTGAGCCGACAGGACCCCACAGCAATCAGCCCCAGCATTTT. As protein: CAISEPTGPHSNQPQHF.

This clone occurred once. The CDR3 bases are TGCGCCAGCAGCCTCGGACAGTCCTCCAGGGAGCAGTTCTTC. Its translation is CASSLGQSSREQFF. The V and J genes are TRBV5-1 and TRBJ2-1, with a tentative D call TRBD1 (6 bases). The CDR3 sequence is 14 residues long. Germline loops: CDR1 SGHRS, CDR2 YFSETQ. Trimming cost V 4 bases and J 10 bases, with 18 bases left between them.

This rearrangement joins TRBV11-1 to TRBJ2-2, with a possible D match to TRBD1 (5 bases). The CDR3 extends over 14 amino acids. The V gene lost 3 bases and the J gene lost 4 bases, with 9 bases spanning the gap. Germline V gives CDR1 SGHAT, CDR2 FQDESV (reference sequence). CDR3 in DNA: TGTGCCAGCAGCTTGGGGCTTCTCACCGGGGAGCTGTTTTTT. Translation: CASSLGLLTGELFF.

This clone was recorded once. At the DNA level, this CDR3 is encoded by other sequences in the same sample as well. The rearrangement joins TRBV5-1 to TRBJ2-5; 9 nucleotides align to TRBD1. The trim removed 0 bases at V and 5 bases at J, leaving 5 bases unmatched. There are 15 residues in the CDR3. Germline loops: CDR1 SGHRS, CDR2 YFSETQ. The CDR3 nucleotides are TGCGCCAGCAGCTTGGACAGGGGGCGCCCGGAGACCCAGTACTTC. It codes for CASSLDRGRPETQYF.

This rearrangement joins TRBV2 to TRBJ2-7, with D uncertain. Germline V gives CDR1 SNHLY, CDR2 FYNNEI. The CDR3 extends over 12 amino acids. Trimming took off 6 bases at V and 3 bases at J, with 9 bases between the two ends. CDR3 sequence reads: CASSSDFYEQYF. The DNA for the CDR3 is TGTGCCAGCAGCTCCGACTTCTACGAGCAGTACTTC.

J is TRBJ2-1 and V is TRBV19, with 10 positions matching TRBD2. V was pared by 6 bases and J by 7 bases, with 12 bases of the junction left unmatched. The CDR3 contains 16 residues. Germline V gene sequence: CDR1 LNHDA, CDR2 SQIVND (reference sequence). In DNA, the CDR3 is TGTGCCAGTAGCGGGCCGCGGACTAGCGGAGGTAATGAGCAGTTCTTC. Its protein is CASSGPRTSGGNEQFF.

V and J are TRBV9 and TRBJ2-7, with D tentatively TRBD1 (7 bases). From germline, CDR1 is SGDLS and CDR2 YYNGEE. This CDR3 region has 16 residues. V was cut by 4 bases and J by 7 bases, with 24 bases left in between. The CDR3 bases are TGTGCCAGCAGCCCCCGAGGAGGGGGCAGGGCGAGTGAGCAGTACTTC. This translates into CASSPRGGGRASEQYF.